These 11 T cell receptor beta chains originate from one sample sequenced in a study of shared clonotypes between healthy human individuals. Method: immunoSEQ multiplex PCR; TCRdb's copy keeps in-frame clones and lacks some. The repertoire has about 2.4 million clones, 90% to 95% of them found once; the top ten carry over 0.12%. Sequencing was done on a sample of naive CD4+ T cells sorted from blood. Described subset: CD45RA+ positively selected. The receptors shown here come from a young man in good health.

This clone was seen a handful of times. The J gene is TRBJ1-6, the V gene TRBV30; D call uncertain. Germline V gene lookup returns CDR1 GTSNPN and CDR2 SVGIG (reference sequence). Trimming took 3 bases from V and 7 from J, leaving 10 bases between them. The CDR3 covers 13 residues. CDR3 region: CAWSEDVNSPLHF. DNA of the CDR3: TGTGCCTGGAGCGAGGACGTAAATTCACCCCTCCACTTT.

On this clone: Other DNA sequences of this sample code for an identical CDR3. The chain joins TRBV6-1 to TRBJ2-2; D is undetermined. The germline V and J ends were trimmed by 6 bases and 4 bases, with 3 bases remaining between them. CDR1 is MNHNS, CDR2 SASEGT, per germline. The CDR3 covers 11 residues. Here the CDR3 DNA reads TGTGCCAGCAGCAGCACCGGGGAGCTGTTTTTT. Protein sequence: CASSSTGELFF.

CDR3 residues: CASSWDRDYGYTF. In DNA form, the CDR3 reads TGTGCCAGCAGCTGGGACAGGGACTATGGCTACACCTTC. The chain carries TRBV7-2 and TRBJ1-2, with TRBD1 identical over 9 bases. V shed 4 bases and J 3 bases; nucleotides not matched to a gene: 0. In germline, CDR1 is SGHTA, CDR2 FQGNSA. CDR3 length: 13 residues.

This chain joins TRBV4-1 and TRBJ2-2; D is perhaps TRBD1 (5 bases). The CDR3 is made up of 15 amino acids. The germline V and J ends were trimmed by 0 bases and 6 bases, with 11 bases remaining between them. Per germline, CDR1 MGHRA and CDR2 YSYEKL. CDR3 sequence reads: CASSQESQGPGELFF. The CDR3 coding sequence is TGCGCCAGCAGCCAAGAGAGTCAGGGTCCCGGGGAGCTGTTTTTT.

J is TRBJ2-7 and V is TRBV5-6, with 11 nucleotides matching TRBD2. V lost 4 bases to trimming and J lost 2 bases; unmatched junction nucleotides: 8. Germline CDR1 SGHDT, CDR2 YYEEEE. The CDR3 runs to 16 residues. The CDR3 spells CASSPLAGGLAYEQYF. The DNA for the CDR3 is TGTGCCAGCAGCCCCCTAGCGGGGGGTCTCGCCTACGAGCAGTACTTC.

The V call is TRBV19, the J call TRBJ2-7; the match to TRBD1 covers 7 bases. The CDR3 contains 12 residues. Germline V gene sequence: CDR1 LNHDA, CDR2 SQIVND (reference sequence). Unmatched junction bases numbered 3, after V lost 6 bases and J lost 4 bases. The CDR3 loop is CASRGGAYEQYF. The DNA of the CDR3 is TGTGCCAGTAGAGGGGGCGCGTACGAGCAGTACTTC.

A word on this clone: This sample includes further DNA sequences coding for the same CDR3. The gene calls are TRBV5-1 and TRBJ1-3; TRBD1 matches 9 bases. V shed 3 bases, J shed 4 bases, and the junction held 5 bases outside the gene matches. This CDR3 has 15 residues. CDR1 is SGHRS, CDR2 YFSETQ, per germline. The CDR3 protein is CASSSGTGSGNTIYF. Written as DNA, the CDR3 is TGCGCCAGCAGCTCCGGGACAGGGTCCGGAAACACCATATATTTT.

V and J are TRBV7-2 and TRBJ2-7, with D uncertain. CDR1 and CDR2 (germline): SGHTA, FQGNSA. CDR3 length equals 13 residues. V was trimmed by 3 bases and J by 3 bases, leaving 9 bases between them. In nucleotides, the CDR3 is TGTGCCAGCAGCTTTACTCGGAACTACGAGCAGTACTTC. Its protein product is CASSFTRNYEQYF.

The chain combines TRBV5-1 with TRBJ2-5; 10 nucleotides match TRBD2. Trimming removed 4 bases from V and 5 bases from J; junction bases left unmatched: 11. Germline V gene lookup returns CDR1 SGHRS and CDR2 YFSETQ. This CDR3 spans 16 amino acids. DNA for the CDR3: TGCGCCAGCAGCCTCCTGACTAGCGGGTACGCGGAGACCCAGTACTTC. Translating it yields CASSLLTSGYAETQYF.

This clone has just one count. The rearrangement uses TRBV11-3 and TRBJ1-4; D remains unclear. This CDR3 contains 18 residues. Germline V gene data show CDR1 as SGHNT and CDR2 as YENEEA. Trimming stripped 3 bases from V and 0 bases from J, with 17 bases between. The CDR3 nucleotides read TGTGCCAGCAGCTTTACCCTGGCAGCTTTTGCAACTAATGAAAAACTGTTTTTT. Translated: CASSFTLAAFATNEKLFF.

The V gene is TRBV18, the J gene TRBJ2-1, with 10 bases matching TRBD2. The CDR3 is 18 residues long. Unmatched junction bases numbered 9, after V lost 4 bases and J lost 0 bases. CDR1 and CDR2 from the germline V gene are KGHSH and LQKENI. CDR3 nucleotides: TGTGCCAGCTCACTACTAGCTAGCGGGAGTATCTCCTACAATGAGCAGTTCTTC. It translates to CASSLLASGSISYNEQFF.